These 5 T cell receptor beta chains were all obtained from the same sample, sequenced in a study of cytomegalovirus exposure and HLA in healthy donors. Produced via immunoSEQ multiplex PCR; TCRdb's table is partial and in-frame only. This repertoire shows more than 250,000 clones, 90% found once; its top ten account for around 3.3%. Sample: PBMCs. These receptors were collected from a woman aged 25 to 39 in good health and CMV-seronegative.

This rearrangement joins TRBV5-4 to TRBJ2-2; D gene unclear. CDR1 is SGHNT, CDR2 YYREEE, per germline (reference sequence). The CDR3 runs to 14 residues. V gave up 3 bases and J gave up 6 bases, with 12 bases separating them. The CDR3, as DNA: TGTGCCAGCAGCTACATGACTGGGGCCGGGGAGCTGTTTTTT. This gives the protein CASSYMTGAGELFF.

The chain links TRBV5-1 to TRBJ2-5, with D perhaps assigned TRBD1 or TRBD2 (5 bases each). Looked up from germline, CDR1 is SGHRS and CDR2 is YFSETQ. The CDR3 contains 16 residues. Trimming cost V 2 bases and J 3 bases, with 17 bases left between them. In DNA form, the CDR3 reads TGCGCCAGCAGCTTTGGGACCAACGAGGGCAAAGAGACCCAGTACTTC. This translates into CASSFGTNEGKETQYF.

The chain combines TRBV27 with TRBJ2-2; 11 nucleotides match TRBD2. Germline lookup yields CDR1 MNHEY and CDR2 SMNVEV (reference sequence). The CDR3 length is 16 residues. The V segment lost 8 bases and the J segment 0 bases; nucleotides outside the gene matches: 5. The CDR3 is CASRGLAEANTGELFF. DNA of the CDR3: TGTGCCAGCCGGGGACTAGCGGAGGCGAACACCGGGGAGCTGTTTTTT.

V and J are TRBV4-1 and TRBJ1-4; D may be TRBD1 (6 bases). The CDR3 has 16 residues. V lost 2 bases, J lost 0 bases, and 10 bases lay in between. The germline V gene has CDR1 MGHRA and CDR2 YSYEKL. CDR3 coding DNA: TGCGCCAGCAGCCAAAACACAGGGCCAACTAATGAAAAACTGTTTTTT. Translation gives CASSQNTGPTNEKLFF.

The V gene is TRBV10-3, the J gene TRBJ1-1; D gene unclear. CDR3 length: 13 residues. CDR1 is ENHRY and CDR2 is SYGVKD in the germline V gene. V lost 6 bases, J lost 0 bases, and 8 bases lay in between. The CDR3 protein is CAIRPSLNTEAFF. The CDR3 DNA is TGTGCCATCAGGCCTTCATTGAACACTGAAGCTTTCTTT.